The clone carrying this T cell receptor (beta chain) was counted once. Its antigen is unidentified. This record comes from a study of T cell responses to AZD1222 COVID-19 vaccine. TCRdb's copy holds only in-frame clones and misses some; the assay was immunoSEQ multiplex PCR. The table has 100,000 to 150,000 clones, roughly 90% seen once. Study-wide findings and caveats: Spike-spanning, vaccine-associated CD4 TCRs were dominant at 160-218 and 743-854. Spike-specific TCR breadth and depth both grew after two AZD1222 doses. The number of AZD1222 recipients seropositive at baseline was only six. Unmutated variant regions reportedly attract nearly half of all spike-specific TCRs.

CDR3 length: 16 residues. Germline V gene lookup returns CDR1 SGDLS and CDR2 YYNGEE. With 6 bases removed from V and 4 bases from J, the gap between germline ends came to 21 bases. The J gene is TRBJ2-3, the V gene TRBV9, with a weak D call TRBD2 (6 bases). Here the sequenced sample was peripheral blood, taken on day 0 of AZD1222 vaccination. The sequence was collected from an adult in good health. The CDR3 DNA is TGTGCCAGCACCAGAGAGGCGGGAAGGAGGGCAGATACGCAGTATTTT. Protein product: CASTREAGRRADTQYF.